Presented here are 16 T cell receptor beta chains from one specimen sequenced in a study of T cells expressing NK-cell markers. One entry per CDR3 protein, without DNA, is what TCRdb gives after re-calling the 5' RACE reads. The sample's table shows about 380,000 distinct CDR3 sequences. The sequenced sample was blood T cells: a sorted CD56 or NKG2C T cell subset, CD4+ or CD8+ T cells, or bulk PBMC T cells (not recorded which). These receptors came from a man aged 18-70 years in good health.

The chain has TRBV6-1 and TRBJ2-3; lacking DNA, the TRBD1 call made by TCRdb goes unchecked. The CDR3 sequence is 14 residues long. Germline V CDR1 and CDR2: MNHNS, SASEGT. The CDR3 sequence: CASRGQIPIDTQYF.

This sequence joins TRBV14 and TRBJ2-1; TCRdb selects TRBD1, and the lack of DNA leaves this call unchecked. The CDR3 has 12 residues. CDR1 is SGHDN and CDR2 is FVKESK in the germline V gene. The CDR3 loop reads CASSLISREQFF.

V gene TRBV5-1 combines with J gene TRBJ1-1; TCRdb outputs TRBD1, but without DNA this stays unchecked. The CDR3 runs to 12 residues. The V gene's germline CDR1 is SGHRS and CDR2 YFSETQ. This chain's CDR3 is CASSGLNTEAFF. Based on the CDR3 plus reference TRBV5-1 and TRBJ1-1, the full variable domain is KAGVTQTPRYLIKTRGQQVTLSCSPISGHRSVSWYQQTPGQGLQFLFEYFSETQRNKGNFPGRFSGRQFSNSRSEMNVSTLELGDSALYLCASSGLNTEAFFGQGTRLTVV.

The chain is built from TRBV20-1 and TRBJ2-5; the D call of TRBD2 rests on TCRdb alone, since no DNA is present to check it. The CDR3 runs 20 residues. The germline V gene encodes CDR1 DFQATT and CDR2 SNEGSKA (reference sequence). CDR3 sequence reads: CSARDLYPSGGPEYQETQYF.

V gene TRBV29-1 combines with J gene TRBJ2-7; TCRdb's D call of TRBD1 is untestable without DNA. Germline values: CDR1 SQVTM, CDR2 ANQGSEA. There are 13 residues in the CDR3. CDR3 in amino acids: CSVGRNRGNEQYF.

The chain joins TRBV12-3 or TRBV12-4 to TRBJ2-1; TCRdb's D call of TRBD1 is untestable without DNA. The CDR3 consists of 15 residues. The CDR3: CASSLWPGDGGGQFF.

This rearrangement joins TRBV5-4 to TRBJ2-5; there is no DNA to check the TCRdb D call of TRBD2. This CDR3 has 14 residues. Per germline, CDR1 SGHNT and CDR2 YYREEE (reference sequence). CDR3 region: CASTPGLMRETQYF.

The CDR3 region is CASSSNRTSGEGTDTQYF. V and J are TRBV6-1 and TRBJ2-3; TCRdb selects TRBD2, and the lack of DNA leaves this call unchecked. The CDR3 has 18 residues. Looked up from germline, CDR1 is MNHNS and CDR2 is SASEGT.

The chain links TRBV23-1 to TRBJ2-5. TRBV23-1 is an open reading frame, and its role is uncertain. The CDR3 loop spans 14 amino acids. The CDR3: CASSQKSVQETQYF.

The rearrangement links TRBV2 to TRBJ2-6; TCRdb's D call of TRBD1 is untestable without DNA. This CDR3 contains 16 residues. Germline CDR1 is SNHLY and CDR2 is FYNNEI. The CDR3: CASSGQGSSGANVLTF.

The chain links TRBV29-1 to TRBJ2-5; with no DNA, the TCRdb D assignment of TRBD2 cannot be verified. The CDR3 is made up of 14 amino acids. CDR1 is SQVTM, CDR2 ANQGSEA, per germline. CDR3 residues: CSAGLSGLQETQYF.

The chain employs TRBV7-9 and TRBJ1-2; TCRdb's D call of TRBD1 is untestable without DNA. CDR1 is SEHNR, CDR2 FQNEAQ, per germline (reference sequence). The CDR3 has 16 amino acids. CDR3 residues: CASSTRDSITNYGYTF.

The CDR3 loop is CSARGHRDPHDEKLFF. The genes are TRBV20-1 and TRBJ1-4; TCRdb's assignment of TRBD1 cannot be checked, as there is no DNA. Germline assignment: CDR1 DFQATT and CDR2 SNEGSKA (reference sequence). The CDR3 runs 16 residues.

This chain joins TRBV6-1 and TRBJ1-2; TCRdb calls TRBD1, which cannot be checked without DNA. Germline values: CDR1 MNHNS, CDR2 SASEGT. CDR3 length equals 17 residues. The CDR3 reads CASSKQGQGARKAGYTF.

The rearrangement joins TRBV27 to TRBJ1-2; absent DNA, TCRdb's TRBD1 call cannot be checked. The germline V gene encodes CDR1 MNHEY and CDR2 SMNVEV (reference sequence). The CDR3 is made up of 15 amino acids. This CDR3 reads CASSEDRGRLYGYTF.

The V call is TRBV7-9, the J call TRBJ2-3. Germline CDR1 reads SEHNR; CDR2 reads FQNEAQ (reference sequence). This CDR3 region has 12 residues. The CDR3 sequence: CAARHVTDTQYF.